A single sample is the source of the 28 T cell receptor beta chains below, sequenced in a study of Tregs in tolerant kidney transplant recipients. The nonmyeloablative bone marrow transplants came from related graft donors, with transient mixed chimerism. The repertoire was sequenced with immunoSEQ multiplex PCR; TCRdb's copy has only in-frame clones and lacks some. The sample holds about 31,000 clones. The sample consisted of CD4+ T cells from blood (PBMCs), taken 24 months after the transplant. All receptors come from a human patient who received a combined kidney and bone marrow transplant. Some T cells may have originated in the graft donor.

About this clone itself: The CDR3 end is not reached by the read, which stops 3 residues before it; the germline J gene fills it in. This chain links TRBV6-1 with TRBJ2-3; D might be TRBD2 (6 bases). This CDR3 is 16 amino acids long. CDR1 is MNHNS and CDR2 is SASEGT in the germline V gene. The V and J ends lost 4 bases and 0 bases respectively, with 14 bases between them. The CDR3: CASSVNSGLSTDTQYF. CDR3 bases read: TGTGCCAGCAGTGTGAACAGCGGGCTTAGCACAGATACG.

Of note for this clone: The CDR3 end is not reached by the read, which stops 3 residues before it; the germline J gene fills it in. This chain uses TRBV29-1 with TRBJ2-7, with 10 nucleotides matching TRBD1. Trimming at V came to 4 bases and at J to 5 bases, leaving 5 bases not matched to a gene. Germline values: CDR1 SQVTM, CDR2 ANQGSEA. This CDR3 has 13 amino acids. CDR3 sequence: CSVVEDRGDEQYF. CDR3 bases read: TGCAGCGTTGTCGAGGACAGGGGGGACGAG.

Concerning this clone: The junction and the germline gene differ at one end; a read error may be behind it. Sequencing ends 3 residues short of the CDR3 end; the germline J gene provides the rest. V gene TRBV10-3 combines with J gene TRBJ2-3; the D gene is possibly TRBD2 (6 bases). This CDR3 spans 14 amino acids. Germline-derived CDR1 and CDR2 are ENHRY and SYGVKD. The DNA read from the CDR3 is TGTGCCATCAGTGGGGGAACTAGCAAAGATACG. It encodes CAISGGTSKDT. The whole CDR3 sequence reads CAISGGTSKDTQYF.

Concerning this clone: The read is 3 residues too short to cover the CDR3 end, so that end is filled in from the germline J gene. The chain has TRBV30 and TRBJ2-5; 10 positions match TRBD2. Losses at the gene ends were 5 bases for V and 5 bases for J; bases not matched to a gene: 8. The CDR3 runs 14 residues. Germline CDR1 reads GTSNPN; CDR2 reads SVGIG (reference sequence). The CDR3 sequence: CAWVAGGRAETQYF. The CDR3 bases that were read are TGTGCCTGGGTAGCGGGAGGTAGAGCGGAGACC.

As concerns this clone: The CDR3 end lies 3 residues beyond the end of the read and is filled in from the germline J gene. V usage is TRBV19 and J usage is TRBJ2-1, with 9 positions matching TRBD2. V shed 0 bases, J shed 9 bases, and the junction held 6 bases outside the gene matches. Germline CDR1 and CDR2: LNHDA and SQIVND (reference sequence). CDR3 length: 15 residues. The covered CDR3 bases are TGTGCCAGTAGTATAGATTTAGCGGGAGTAGGTGAG. Protein: CASSIDLAGVGE. The CDR3 as a whole reads CASSIDLAGVGEQFF.

With regard to this clone: The read falls 3 residues short of the CDR3 end, and the missing part is taken from the germline J gene. The V and J genes are TRBV10-3 and TRBJ2-3; TRBD2 aligns across 12 bases. V was pared by 2 bases and J by 0 bases, with 3 bases of the junction left unmatched. Germline V lookup: CDR1 ENHRY, CDR2 SYGVKD. The CDR3 spans 17 residues. The sequenced CDR3 bases are TGTGCCATCAGTGAGAGGACTAGCGGGGCCAGCACAGATACG. Amino acids: CAISERTSGASTDT. The full CDR3 is CAISERTSGASTDTQYF.

About this clone itself: The read finishes 3 residues shy of the CDR3 end, and the germline J gene is used to complete it. The V call is TRBV18, the J call TRBJ2-2; 7 nucleotides agree with TRBD1. The CDR3 covers 16 residues. J lost 5 bases, V lost 6 bases, and 12 bases had no gene match. CDR1 is KGHSH and CDR2 is LQKENI in the germline V gene. This CDR3 is CASSGGQAPGTGELFF. The sequenced part of the CDR3 DNA is TGTGCCAGCTCGGGCGGACAGGCTCCGGGGACCGGGGAG.

According to its frequency, this clone is medium-sized (0.01 to 0.1%). The CDR3 end is not reached by the read, which stops 3 residues before it; the germline J gene fills it in. The J gene is TRBJ2-3, the V gene TRBV5-1; the D gene is possibly TRBD1 (6 bases). The V end lost 0 bases, the J end lost 6 bases, and 14 bases lay between the germline ends. CDR1 and CDR2 from the germline V gene are SGHRS and YFSETQ. The CDR3 extends over 15 amino acids. The sequenced part of the CDR3 DNA is TGCGCCAGCAGCTTGGCCTCAGGGGAACGGGATACG. This codes for CASSLASGERDT. The complete CDR3 sequence is CASSLASGERDTQYF.

The CDR3 loop reads CASSRFSRIGYEQYF. The CDR3 DNA, read in part, is TGTGCCAGTAGTAGATTTAGTAGGATCGGGTACGAG. This chain connects TRBV19 to TRBJ2-7; D unclear. The read ends 3 residues shy of where the CDR3 ends; the end is completed using the germline J gene. Trimming cost V 4 bases and J 4 bases, with 17 bases left between them. CDR3 length equals 15 residues. The germline V gene encodes CDR1 LNHDA and CDR2 SQIVND (reference sequence). The full variable domain, with the rest looked up from reference TRBV19 and TRBJ2-7, is DGGITQSPKYLFRKEGQNVTLSCEQNLNHDAMYWYRQDPGQGLRLIYYSQIVNDFQKGDIAEGYSVSREKKESFPLTVTSAQKNPTAFYLCASSRFSRIGYEQYFGPGTRLTVT.

A note on this clone: The CDR3 end falls 3 residues outside the read, so it is completed with the germline J gene. The rearrangement joins TRBV4-2 to TRBJ2-1; 13 positions agree with TRBD2. The V segment lost 1 base and the J segment 7 bases; nucleotides outside the gene matches: 4. CDR3 size: 16 residues. Per the germline V gene, CDR1 is LGHNA and CDR2 is YNFKEQ. CDR3 DNA, as far as it was read: TGTGCCAGCAGCCAAGGCCGGACTAGCGGGAGTAATGAG. Protein: CASSQGRTSGSNE. The full CDR3 is CASSQGRTSGSNEQFF.

In regard to this clone: The read finishes 3 residues shy of the CDR3 end, and the germline J gene is used to complete it. This chain uses TRBV7-3 with TRBJ1-1; weak D call: TRBD1 (6 bases). Germline V gives CDR1 SGHTA, CDR2 FQGTGA. The CDR3 extends over 14 amino acids. CDR3 bases read: TGTGCCAGCAGCTTAGTTGGGACAAGTGGAGAC. Its translation: CASSLVGTSGD. The entire CDR3 reads CASSLVGTSGDAFF.

To note about this clone: From the germline J gene comes the end of the CDR3, since the read stops 3 residues before it. V is TRBV30 and J is TRBJ2-7, with TRBD2 matching over 8 bases. Unmatched junction bases numbered 6, after V lost 5 bases and J lost 6 bases. Germline V gene data show CDR1 as GTSNPN and CDR2 as SVGIG (reference sequence). This CDR3 comprises 12 residues. This CDR3 is CAWGAGGGEQYF. The sequenced CDR3 bases are TGTGCCTGGGGCGCGGGAGGAGGCGAG.

Comments on this clone: The read terminates 3 residues ahead of where the CDR3 ends, so the germline J gene completes it. The chain joins TRBV19 to TRBJ2-5, with 8 bases that match TRBD2. The CDR3 consists of 14 residues. V lost 3 bases to trimming and J lost 4 bases; unmatched junction nucleotides: 4. Germline values: CDR1 LNHDA, CDR2 SQIVND (reference sequence). The CDR3 sequence is CASSMAGGSETQYF. The sequenced part of the CDR3 DNA is TGTGCCAGTAGTATGGCGGGAGGCTCAGAGACC.

In regard to this clone: The observed sequence ends 3 residues before the CDR3 terminus, with the missing tail filled in from the germline J gene. The chain is built from TRBV5-6 and TRBJ1-6; tentatively, D is TRBD1 (6 bases). This CDR3 has 15 residues. Germline CDR1 SGHDT, CDR2 YYEEEE. Trimming pared 0 bases from V and 9 bases from J, leaving 13 bases between. The CDR3 DNA, read in part, is TGTGCCAGCAGCTTGGGGCAGGGGACTATTTCACCC. Amino acid sequence: CASSLGQGTISP. The full CDR3 is CASSLGQGTISPLHF. The full variable domain, completed using reference TRBV5-6 and TRBJ1-6, is DAGVTQSPTHLIKTRGQQVTLRCSPKSGHDTVSWYQQALGQGPQFIFQYYEEEERQRGNFPDRFSGHQFPNYSSELNVNALLLGDSALYLCASSLGQGTISPLHFGNGTRLTVT.

Concerning this clone: The CDR3 end lies 3 residues beyond the end of the read and is filled in from the germline J gene. Other DNA sequences in this sample translate to the same CDR3. The chain uses TRBV18 and TRBJ2-7; tentatively, D is TRBD1 (6 bases). The V end lost 3 bases, the J end lost 2 bases, and 8 bases lay between the germline ends. The CDR3 has 13 residues. The germline V gene has CDR1 KGHSH and CDR2 LQKENI. Partial CDR3 DNA: TGTGCCAGCTCACCGGACAGTGCCTACGAG. Translation gives CASSPDSAYE. The entire CDR3 protein is CASSPDSAYEQYF.

As concerns this clone: Read sequence stops 3 residues before the CDR3 end, and the germline J gene provides the missing end. The J gene is TRBJ1-5, the V gene TRBV5-1; D gene unclear. This CDR3 is 14 amino acids long. Germline CDR1 is SGHRS and CDR2 is YFSETQ. V was trimmed by 4 bases and J by 3 bases, leaving 11 bases between them. The sequenced part of the CDR3 DNA is TGCGCCAGCAGCCCCGGGTCTGACAATCAGCCC. It encodes CASSPGSDNQP. The CDR3 as a whole reads CASSPGSDNQPQHF.

As for this clone: From the germline J gene comes the end of the CDR3, since the read stops 3 residues before it. The chain combines TRBV11-2 with TRBJ2-3; possible D gene TRBD2, 5 bases. CDR3 length equals 14 residues. V dropped 3 bases and J dropped 1 base, with 8 bases sitting between them. Germline assignment: CDR1 SGHAT and CDR2 FQNNGV. Incomplete CDR3 DNA: TGTGCCAGCAGCTTTGGAGCGGGCACAGATACG. Its protein product is CASSFGAGTDT. The complete CDR3 reads CASSFGAGTDTQYF.

In regard to this clone: The CDR3 is cut off 3 residues early in the read; its end comes from the germline J gene. The J gene is TRBJ1-4, the V gene TRBV5-6; D is possibly TRBD1 (6 bases). This CDR3 spans 15 amino acids. V was clipped by 0 bases and J by 7 bases, with 13 bases between them. Germline CDR1 SGHDT, CDR2 YYEEEE. CDR3 DNA (partial): TGTGCCAGCAGCTTGGCGGGGCAGGGGAGTGAAAAA. Encoded protein: CASSLAGQGSEK. The entire CDR3 reads CASSLAGQGSEKLFF.

Regarding this clone: The read comes to an end 3 residues before the CDR3 does, leaving the germline J gene to fill in the end. The V call is TRBV7-8, the J call TRBJ1-2; TRBD1 agrees at 7 bases. CDR3 length equals 11 residues. Germline V CDR1 and CDR2: SGHVS, FQNEAQ. This CDR3 reads CASSRQGLYTF. The CDR3 DNA, read in part, is TGTGCCAGCAGCCGACAGGGTTTG. Filled out from reference TRBV7-8 and TRBJ1-2, the complete variable domain reads GAGVSQSPRYKVAKRGQDVALRCDPISGHVSLFWYQQALGQGPEFLTYFQNEAQLDKSGLPSDRFFAERPEGSVSTLKIQRTQQEDSAVYLCASSRQGLYTFGSGTRLTVV.

Note on this clone: Read sequence stops 3 residues before the CDR3 end, and the germline J gene provides the missing end. This chain links TRBV20-1 with TRBJ1-2; no reliable D call. Germline CDR1 and CDR2: DFQATT and SNEGSKA (reference sequence). The ends were cut back, 0 bases at V and 0 bases at J, with 5 bases in the middle. The CDR3 has 13 residues. Incomplete CDR3 DNA: TGCAGTGCTAGAGATTCAACTAACTATGGC. It translates to CSARDSTNYG. The complete CDR3 reads CSARDSTNYGYTF.

Remarks on this clone: Coverage ceases 3 residues before the CDR3 finishes, and the germline J gene fills in the end. The chain recombines TRBV18 with TRBJ2-3, with D possibly TRBD2 on 6 matching bases. Germline CDR1 KGHSH, CDR2 LQKENI. The V and J ends lost 3 bases and 2 bases respectively, with 15 bases between them. The CDR3 spans 16 residues. Here the CDR3 reads CASSPQMAGTTDTQYF. The covered CDR3 bases are TGTGCCAGCTCACCCCAGATGGCGGGAACCACAGATACG.

Of note for this clone: The CDR3 end is not reached by the read, which stops 3 residues before it; the germline J gene fills it in. The V gene is TRBV20-1, the J gene TRBJ2-7; 10 nucleotides match TRBD2. Germline V gene lookup returns CDR1 DFQATT and CDR2 SNEGSKA (reference sequence). The CDR3 has 13 residues. V shed 4 bases, J shed 2 bases, and the junction held 2 bases outside the gene matches. CDR3 DNA, as far as it was read: TGCAGTGCTATAGCGGGAGGTACCTACGAG. Translating it yields CSAIAGGTYE. The full CDR3 reads CSAIAGGTYEQYF.

CDR3 bases read: TGCAGTGAATCCGGACAGGGAGCCTACGAG. As protein: CSESGQGAYE. Given in full, the CDR3 is CSESGQGAYEQYF. This chain uses TRBV20-1 with TRBJ2-7, with TRBD1 matching over 8 bases. The read finishes 3 residues shy of the CDR3 end, and the germline J gene is used to complete it. Germline CDR1 reads DFQATT; CDR2 reads SNEGSKA (reference sequence). The CDR3 is 13 amino acids. Trimming took 7 bases from V and 2 from J; bases not matched to a gene: 7.

Concerning this clone itself: The read terminates 3 residues ahead of where the CDR3 ends, so the germline J gene completes it. This chain joins TRBV20-1 and TRBJ2-3; D might be TRBD2 (6 bases). CDR3 length equals 13 residues. Germline lookup yields CDR1 DFQATT and CDR2 SNEGSKA (reference sequence). Trimming took off 1 base at V and 5 bases at J, with 10 bases between the two ends. CDR3 region: CSARAGGRDTQYF. The CDR3 bases that were read are TGCAGTGCTAGAGCTGGGGGGAGAGATACG.

This CDR3 reads CASRTSGRGADTQYF. CDR3 DNA, as far as it was read: TGTGCCAGCAGGACTAGCGGGAGAGGGGCAGATACG. This chain joins TRBV11-1 and TRBJ2-3, with 12 nucleotides matching TRBD2. The read comes to an end 3 residues before the CDR3 does, leaving the germline J gene to fill in the end. This CDR3 is 15 amino acids long. Per germline, CDR1 SGHAT and CDR2 FQDESV (reference sequence). After removal of 6 bases from V and 4 bases from J, the junction contained 5 bases not matched to a gene.

Turning to this clone: The CDR3 extends 3 residues past the end of the read, so its final part is completed from the germline J gene. The chain combines TRBV20-1 with TRBJ1-5; tentatively, D is TRBD1 (5 bases). CDR1 and CDR2 (germline): DFQATT, SNEGSKA (reference sequence). The CDR3 totals 13 residues. V was clipped by 3 bases and J by 1 base, with 7 bases between them. The sequenced part of the CDR3 DNA is TGCAGTGCTAGCGGGGGGAGCAATCAGCCC. Translating gives CSASGGSNQP. The whole CDR3 sequence reads CSASGGSNQPQHF.

Turning to this clone: The read ends 3 residues shy of where the CDR3 ends; the end is completed using the germline J gene. The chain has TRBV5-1 and TRBJ2-2, with 12 bases that match TRBD2. Germline V gene lookup returns CDR1 SGHRS and CDR2 YFSETQ. This CDR3 is built from 19 residues. Trimming at V came to 4 bases and at J to 3 bases, leaving 13 bases not matched to a gene. The part of the CDR3 DNA that was read is TGCGCCAGCAGCGAAGGGACTAGCGGGCACCGATTCTACACCGGGGAG. It yields the protein CASSEGTSGHRFYTGE. The CDR3 reads in full as CASSEGTSGHRFYTGELFF.

Remarks on this clone: Read sequence stops 3 residues before the CDR3 end, and the germline J gene provides the missing end. V usage is TRBV20-1 and J usage is TRBJ2-3; 9 nucleotides align to TRBD1. The junction had 7 bases not matched to a gene; V was cut back by 3 bases and J by 3 bases. CDR1 is DFQATT, CDR2 SNEGSKA, per germline (reference sequence). CDR3 length: 15 amino acids. CDR3 bases read: TGCAGTGCTAGTGCGACAGGGGGTAGGACAGATACG. Protein product: CSASATGGRTDT. The CDR3 reads in full as CSASATGGRTDTQYF.